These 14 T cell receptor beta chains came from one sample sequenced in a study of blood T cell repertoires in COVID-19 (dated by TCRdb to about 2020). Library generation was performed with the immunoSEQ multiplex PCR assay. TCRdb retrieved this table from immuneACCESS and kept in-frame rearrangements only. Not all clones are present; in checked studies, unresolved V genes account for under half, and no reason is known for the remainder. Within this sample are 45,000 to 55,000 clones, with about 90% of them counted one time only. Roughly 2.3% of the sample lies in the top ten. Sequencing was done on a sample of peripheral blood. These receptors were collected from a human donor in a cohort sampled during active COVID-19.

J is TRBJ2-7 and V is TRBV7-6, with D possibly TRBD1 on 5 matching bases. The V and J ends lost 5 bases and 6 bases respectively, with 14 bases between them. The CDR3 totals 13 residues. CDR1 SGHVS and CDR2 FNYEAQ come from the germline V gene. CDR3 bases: TGTGCCAGCAGCCACGCCAGGGTTAGCGAGCAGTACTTC. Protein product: CASSHARVSEQYF. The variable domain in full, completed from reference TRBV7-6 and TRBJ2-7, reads GAGVSQSPRYKVTKRGQDVALRCDPISGHVSLYWYRQALGQGPEFLTYFNYEAQQDKSGLPNDRFSAERPEGSISTLTIQRTEQRDSAMYRCASSHARVSEQYFGPGTRLTVT.

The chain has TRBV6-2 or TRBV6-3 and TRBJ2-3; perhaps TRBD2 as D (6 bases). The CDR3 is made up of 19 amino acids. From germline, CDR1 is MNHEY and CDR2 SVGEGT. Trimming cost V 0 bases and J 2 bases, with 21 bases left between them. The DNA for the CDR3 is TGTGCCAGCAGTTACTCTCTAGCACAGGACTACACAGACACAGATACGCAGTATTTT. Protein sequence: CASSYSLAQDYTDTDTQYF.

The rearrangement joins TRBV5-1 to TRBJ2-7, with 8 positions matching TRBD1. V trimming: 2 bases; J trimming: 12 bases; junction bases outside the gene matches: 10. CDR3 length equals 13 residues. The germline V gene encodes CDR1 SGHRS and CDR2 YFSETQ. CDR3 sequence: CASSFVAGQEGYF. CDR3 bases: TGCGCCAGCAGCTTTGTGGCGGGACAGGAGGGGTACTTC.

For the CDR3, the DNA is TGCGCCAGCAGCTTGCGGTTCTCCTACGAGCAGTACTTC. Protein sequence: CASSLRFSYEQYF. The genes are TRBV5-1 and TRBJ2-7, with D unclear. V was trimmed by 1 base and J by 0 bases, leaving 5 bases between them. This CDR3 spans 13 amino acids. Looked up from germline, CDR1 is SGHRS and CDR2 is YFSETQ. Complete variable domain (other parts from reference TRBV5-1 and TRBJ2-7): KAGVTQTPRYLIKTRGQQVTLSCSPISGHRSVSWYQQTPGQGLQFLFEYFSETQRNKGNFPGRFSGRQFSNSRSEMNVSTLELGDSALYLCASSLRFSYEQYFGPGTRLTVT.

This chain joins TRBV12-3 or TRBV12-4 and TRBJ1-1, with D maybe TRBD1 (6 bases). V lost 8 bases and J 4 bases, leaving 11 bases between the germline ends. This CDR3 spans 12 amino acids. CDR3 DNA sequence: TGTGCCAGCGGGACACAAGGCACTGAAGCTTTCTTT. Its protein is CASGTQGTEAFF.

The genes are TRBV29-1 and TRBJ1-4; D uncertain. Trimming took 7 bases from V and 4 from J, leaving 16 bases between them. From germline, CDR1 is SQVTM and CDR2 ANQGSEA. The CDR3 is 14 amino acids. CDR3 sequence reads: CSAVQGGSNEKLFF. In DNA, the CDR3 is TGCAGCGCCGTCCAAGGCGGGAGTAATGAAAAACTGTTTTTT.

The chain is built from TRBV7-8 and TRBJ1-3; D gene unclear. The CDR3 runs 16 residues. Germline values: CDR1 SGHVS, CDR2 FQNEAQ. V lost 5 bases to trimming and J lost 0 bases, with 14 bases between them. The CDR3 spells CASSPRTSISGNTIYF. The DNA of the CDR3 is TGTGCCAGCAGCCCCCGAACGTCTATCTCTGGAAACACCATATATTTT.

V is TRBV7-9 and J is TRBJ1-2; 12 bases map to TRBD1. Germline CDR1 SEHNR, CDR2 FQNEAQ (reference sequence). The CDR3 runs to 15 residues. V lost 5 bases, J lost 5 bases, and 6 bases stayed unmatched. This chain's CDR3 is CASSLPGQGAYGYTF. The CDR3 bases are TGTGCCAGCAGCCTCCCGGGACAGGGGGCTTATGGCTACACCTTC.

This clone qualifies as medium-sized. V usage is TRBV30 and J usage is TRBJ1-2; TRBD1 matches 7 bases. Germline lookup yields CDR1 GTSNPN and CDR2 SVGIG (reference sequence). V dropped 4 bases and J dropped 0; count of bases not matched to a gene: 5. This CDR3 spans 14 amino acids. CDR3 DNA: TGTGCCTGGACTTGGGACAGTTCTAACTATGGCTACACCTTC. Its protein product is CAWTWDSSNYGYTF.

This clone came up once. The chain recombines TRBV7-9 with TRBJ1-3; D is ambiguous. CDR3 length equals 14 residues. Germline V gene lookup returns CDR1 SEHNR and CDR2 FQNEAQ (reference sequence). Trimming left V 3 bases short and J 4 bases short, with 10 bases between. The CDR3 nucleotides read TGTGCCAGCAGCTTTGGTGGGCACGGAAACACCATATATTTT. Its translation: CASSFGGHGNTIYF.

The CDR3 protein is CASSPGQGGFQETQYF. In nucleotides, the CDR3 is TGTGCCAGCAGCCCCGGACAGGGAGGTTTCCAAGAGACCCAGTACTTC. The V gene is TRBV5-8, the J gene TRBJ2-5; the match to TRBD1 covers 8 bases. Germline trimming cut 4 bases from V and 1 base from J; bases unmatched to any gene: 9. The CDR3 runs to 16 residues. The germline gives CDR1 SGHTS, CDR2 YDEGEE.

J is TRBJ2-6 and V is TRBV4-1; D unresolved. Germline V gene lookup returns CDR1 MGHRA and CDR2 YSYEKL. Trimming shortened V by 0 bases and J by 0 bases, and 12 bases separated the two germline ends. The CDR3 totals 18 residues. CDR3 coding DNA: TGCGCCAGCAGCCAAGATCGGTTACAGATCTCTGGGGCCAACGTCCTGACTTTC. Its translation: CASSQDRLQISGANVLTF.

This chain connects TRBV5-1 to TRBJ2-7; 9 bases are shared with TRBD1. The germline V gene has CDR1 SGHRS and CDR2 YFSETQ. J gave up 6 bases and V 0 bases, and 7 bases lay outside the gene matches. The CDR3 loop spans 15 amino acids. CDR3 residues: CASSLETGGRAEQYF. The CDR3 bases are TGCGCCAGCAGCTTGGAAACAGGGGGCCGTGCCGAGCAGTACTTC.

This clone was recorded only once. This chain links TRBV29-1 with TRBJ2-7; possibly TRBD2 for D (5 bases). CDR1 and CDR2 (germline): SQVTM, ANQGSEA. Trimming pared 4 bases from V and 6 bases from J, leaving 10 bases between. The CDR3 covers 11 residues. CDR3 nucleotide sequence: TGCAGCGTTGTAGACTATTTCGAGCAGTACTTC. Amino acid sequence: CSVVDYFEQYF.